This TCR beta chain was captured by sequencing in a study of beta chain features in type 1 diabetes. A few counts support this clone. Reverse transcription of all isolated RNA meant that expressed TCRB transcripts were sequenced. Profiled with immunoSEQ multiplex PCR; TCRdb holds only in-frame clones, not every one. The sample consists of about 150,000 clones, 8% to 13% of them appearing once. V was shortened by 5 bases and J by 2 bases, with 10 bases between the two germline ends. Germline V gene lookup returns CDR1 MGHRA and CDR2 YSYEKL. The CDR3 extends over 14 amino acids. The V call is TRBV4-1, the J call TRBJ1-3; the D is unclear. The sample taken for sequencing was naive CD4+ T cells from blood. This clonotype was sampled from a man younger than 30 in good health. The CDR3 loop reads CASSETGAGNTIYF. In DNA form, the CDR3 reads TGCGCCAGCAGCGAGACCGGAGCTGGAAACACCATATATTTT.